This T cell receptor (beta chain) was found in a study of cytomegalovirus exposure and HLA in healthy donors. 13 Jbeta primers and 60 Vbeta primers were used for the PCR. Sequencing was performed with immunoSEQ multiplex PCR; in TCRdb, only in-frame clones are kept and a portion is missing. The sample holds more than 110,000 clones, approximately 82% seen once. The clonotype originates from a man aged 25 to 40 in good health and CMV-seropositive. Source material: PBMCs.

The CDR3 here is CASSGGGGTGELFF. CDR3 bases: TGCGCCAGCAGCGGGGGGGGCGGCACCGGGGAGCTGTTTTTT. This chain uses TRBV5-1 with TRBJ2-2; weak D call: TRBD2 (7 bases). The CDR3 extends over 14 amino acids. The germline V and J ends were trimmed by 4 bases and 4 bases, with 11 bases remaining between them. Germline V gives CDR1 SGHRS, CDR2 YFSETQ.